The 20 T cell receptor beta chains in this list originate from one sample, sequenced in a study of beta chain features in type 1 diabetes. What was sequenced were expressed TCRB transcripts, since all of the isolated RNA had been reverse transcribed. Profiling relied on immunoSEQ multiplex PCR, and the TCRdb table lists in-frame clones only, not all of them. The sample lists 620,000 or so clones; roughly a sixth were seen once. The specimen sequenced was naive CD4+ T cells from blood. Receptors originate from a man younger than 30 in good health.

The chain uses TRBV7-2 and TRBJ2-7, with 9 bases aligning to TRBD2. The CDR3 contains 16 residues. Per the germline V gene, CDR1 is SGHTA and CDR2 is FQGNSA. Losses at the gene ends were 3 bases for V and 3 bases for J; bases not matched to a gene: 9. The DNA of the CDR3 is TGTGCCAGCAGCTTCAAAAAGCTAGCGGGAAGCTACGAGCAGTACTTC. Protein: CASSFKKLAGSYEQYF.

This clone was detected a few times. The chain recombines TRBV27 with TRBJ1-5, with D possibly TRBD1 on 5 matching bases. Trimming took 6 bases from V and 3 from J, leaving 15 bases between them. This CDR3 comprises 15 residues. The germline V gene has CDR1 MNHEY and CDR2 SMNVEV (reference sequence). The CDR3 DNA follows: TGTGCCAGCAGGCCCTCGGGGGGGAACAATCAGCCCCAGCATTTT. As protein: CASRPSGGNNQPQHF.

V gene TRBV30 combines with J gene TRBJ2-7; possible D gene TRBD1, 6 bases. This CDR3 region has 12 residues. V was clipped by 5 bases and J by 4 bases, with 12 bases between them. Germline-derived CDR1 and CDR2 are GTSNPN and SVGIG (reference sequence). CDR3 sequence: CAWRFGQYEQYF. CDR3 bases: TGTGCCTGGCGCTTCGGACAGTACGAGCAGTACTTC.

The chain recombines TRBV10-3 with TRBJ2-3; D possibly matches TRBD1 or TRBD2 (5 bases each). CDR1 is ENHRY, CDR2 SYGVKD, per germline. Trimming removed 11 bases at V and 5 bases at J, with 14 bases between. The CDR3 extends over 12 amino acids. CDR3 residues: CALSRGGDTQYF. CDR3 coding DNA: TGTGCCTTAAGCCGGGGCGGAGATACGCAGTATTTT.

In its sample, this clone was seen a few times. The chain is built from TRBV28 and TRBJ2-1, with D possibly being TRBD2 (5 bases). V lost 2 bases and J 9 bases, leaving 20 bases between the germline ends. Germline V gene data show CDR1 as MDHEN and CDR2 as SYDVKM. This CDR3 contains 16 residues. The CDR3 region is CASSLGGLKGHSEQFF. CDR3 in DNA: TGTGCCAGCAGTTTAGGAGGTTTAAAGGGCCACAGTGAGCAGTTCTTC.

The rearrangement links TRBV7-2 to TRBJ2-2; D may be TRBD2 (5 bases). From germline, CDR1 is SGHTA and CDR2 FQGNSA. CDR3 length equals 16 residues. Trimming removed 3 bases at V and 4 bases at J, with 15 bases between. CDR3: CASSFEIGLRTGELFF. CDR3 nucleotide sequence: TGTGCCAGCAGCTTTGAGATCGGACTGCGCACCGGGGAGCTGTTTTTT. Combining the CDR3 with reference TRBV7-2 and TRBJ2-2 gives the whole variable domain GAGVSQSPSNKVTEKGKDVELRCDPISGHTALYWYRQSLGQGLEFLIYFQGNSAPDKSGLPSDRFSAERTGGSVSTLTIQRTQQEDSAVYLCASSFEIGLRTGELFFGEGSRLTVL.

The V and J genes are TRBV10-3 and TRBJ2-3; D gene unclear. The CDR3 extends over 13 amino acids. Per germline, CDR1 ENHRY and CDR2 SYGVKD. V lost 6 bases and J lost 0, with 7 bases in between. The CDR3 region has the DNA TGTGCCATCAGATCGGGTAGCACAGATACGCAGTATTTT. Translation gives CAIRSGSTDTQYF.

As to this clone: The same CDR3 arises from other DNA sequences in this sample as well. The V call is TRBV18, the J call TRBJ2-7; 9 nucleotides match TRBD1. V lost 3 bases to trimming and J lost 2 bases; unmatched junction nucleotides: 2. This CDR3 region has 14 residues. In germline, CDR1 is KGHSH, CDR2 LQKENI. The CDR3 region has the DNA TGTGCCAGCTCACCGGGACAGGGACCCTACGAGCAGTACTTC. As protein: CASSPGQGPYEQYF.

The table lists this clone with a few counts. V usage is TRBV28 and J usage is TRBJ2-3; D is possibly TRBD2 (6 bases). V lost 3 bases, J lost 2 bases, and 21 bases lay in between. Germline CDR1 and CDR2: MDHEN and SYDVKM. CDR3 length: 18 residues. The CDR3 protein is CASSLGLQGRGSTDTQYF. CDR3 DNA sequence: TGTGCCAGCAGTTTGGGACTCCAGGGAAGAGGTTCCACAGATACGCAGTATTTT.

This clone showed up just a few times. The chain is built from TRBV29-1 and TRBJ2-7; 7 bases align to TRBD1. Germline CDR1 reads SQVTM; CDR2 reads ANQGSEA. This CDR3 contains 13 residues. The trim removed 1 base at V and 5 bases at J, leaving 5 bases unmatched. The CDR3 reads CSVEGAGGNEQYF. The CDR3 DNA follows: TGCAGCGTTGAAGGGGCAGGGGGTAACGAGCAGTACTTC.

The DNA for the CDR3 is TGTGCCAGCAGCGTAGATCTGGGAACCTACGAGCAGTACTTC. Protein sequence: CASSVDLGTYEQYF. The chain links TRBV9 to TRBJ2-7; D is unresolved. The CDR3 is 14 amino acids. Germline V gives CDR1 SGDLS, CDR2 YYNGEE. V was trimmed by 0 bases and J by 2 bases, leaving 9 bases between them.

This clone came up a few times. This chain links TRBV7-2 with TRBJ2-4; a weak D match, TRBD2 (6 bases). The V gene's germline CDR1 is SGHTA and CDR2 FQGNSA. The CDR3 extends over 16 amino acids. V dropped 8 bases and J dropped 0 bases, with 17 bases sitting between them. The DNA of the CDR3 is TGTGCCAGCTTCGCCTTGGCGGGGCCAGCCAAAAACATTCAGTACTTC. Protein: CASFALAGPAKNIQYF.

The sample holds a few counts of this clone. The rearrangement uses TRBV18 and TRBJ2-7, with 8 positions matching TRBD2. Unmatched junction bases numbered 3, after V lost 2 bases and J lost 3 bases. Germline V lookup: CDR1 KGHSH, CDR2 LQKENI. The CDR3 extends over 14 amino acids. This CDR3 is CASSPSGGVYEQYF. The CDR3 nucleotides read TGTGCCAGCTCACCAAGCGGGGGTGTCTACGAGCAGTACTTC.

This clone appeared a few times. The genes are TRBV28 and TRBJ2-7; unclear D gene. The CDR3 totals 14 residues. Germline V gene sequence: CDR1 MDHEN, CDR2 SYDVKM. Trimming took 2 bases from V and 9 from J, leaving 17 bases between them. For the CDR3, the DNA is TGTGCCAGCAGTTTACATTCCCCTCCCTGGGGGCAGTACTTC. Its protein product is CASSLHSPPWGQYF. The whole variable domain, filled in from reference TRBV28 and TRBJ2-7, reads DVKVTQSSRYLVKRTGEKVFLECVQDMDHENMFWYRQDPGLGLRLIYFSYDVKMKEKGDIPEGYSVSREKKERFSLILESASTNQTSMYLCASSLHSPPWGQYFGPGTRLTVT.

This clone was counted a few times. This chain connects TRBV9 to TRBJ2-2; D gene uncertain. This CDR3 region has 15 residues. Trimming stripped 1 base from V and 1 base from J, with 8 bases between. Germline assignment: CDR1 SGDLS and CDR2 YYNGEE. The CDR3 protein is CASSVPRQNTGELFF. The DNA for the CDR3 is TGTGCCAGCAGCGTACCGCGGCAGAACACCGGGGAGCTGTTTTTT. Drawing the rest from reference TRBV9 and TRBJ2-2, the complete variable domain is DSGVTQTPKHLITATGQRVTLRCSPRSGDLSVYWYQQSLDQGLQFLIQYYNGEERAKGNILERFSAQQFPDLHSELNLSSLELGDSALYFCASSVPRQNTGELFFGEGSRLTVL.

The sample holds a few counts of this clone. This rearrangement joins TRBV7-9 to TRBJ2-2; no clear D. Germline CDR1 is SEHNR and CDR2 is FQNEAQ (reference sequence). The CDR3 has 17 residues. Trimming removed 5 bases from V and 1 base from J, with 17 bases in between. The chain's CDR3 is CASSPLRQFENTGELFF. The CDR3 DNA sequence: TGTGCCAGCAGCCCGCTTCGACAATTCGAGAACACCGGGGAGCTGTTTTTT.

This clone was found a few times. This same CDR3 is encoded by further DNA sequences in the sample. V and J are TRBV6-6 and TRBJ1-5; the D gene is possibly TRBD1 (5 bases). Germline values: CDR1 MNHNY, CDR2 SVGAGI (reference sequence). Trimming pared 0 bases from V and 2 bases from J, leaving 5 bases between. The CDR3 covers 14 residues. The CDR3 nucleotides are TGTGCCAGCAGTTACTCGACAGGCAATCAGCCCCAGCATTTT. Its protein product is CASSYSTGNQPQHF.

The sample holds a few counts of this clone. This chain uses TRBV25-1 with TRBJ2-7; 10 bases match TRBD1. Unmatched junction bases numbered 7, after V lost 4 bases and J lost 4 bases. The CDR3 spans 15 residues. CDR1 and CDR2 (germline): MGHDK, SYGVNS. In DNA form, the CDR3 reads TGTGCCAGCAGTGTTTCCGGGACAGGGGCTTACGAGCAGTACTTC. This codes for CASSVSGTGAYEQYF.

This clone was seen a few times. For the CDR3, the DNA is TGTGCCAGCAGCTTCCGGGACAGGGGCACCGGGGAGCTGTTTTTT. It yields the protein CASSFRDRGTGELFF. The chain employs TRBV7-8 and TRBJ2-2; 10 nucleotides line up with TRBD1. CDR1 and CDR2 (germline): SGHVS, FQNEAQ. V lost 3 bases and J lost 4; bases outside the gene matches: 2. CDR3 length equals 15 residues. The full variable domain, its missing parts supplied by reference TRBV7-8 and TRBJ2-2, is GAGVSQSPRYKVAKRGQDVALRCDPISGHVSLFWYQQALGQGPEFLTYFQNEAQLDKSGLPSDRFFAERPEGSVSTLKIQRTQQEDSAVYLCASSFRDRGTGELFFGEGSRLTVL.

The chain is built from TRBV7-9 and TRBJ1-4, with 10 positions matching TRBD1. CDR3 length: 14 residues. V lost 2 bases, J lost 7 bases, and 1 base stayed unmatched. Germline CDR1 SEHNR, CDR2 FQNEAQ (reference sequence). The CDR3 nucleotides read TGTGCCAGCAGCTTACGGGACAGGGGTGAAAAACTGTTTTTT. This gives the protein CASSLRDRGEKLFF. The variable domain in full, with the rest retrieved from reference TRBV7-9 and TRBJ1-4, is DTGVSQNPRHKITKRGQNVTFRCDPISEHNRLYWYRQTLGQGPEFLTYFQNEAQLEKSRLLSDRFSAERPKGSFSTLEIQRTEQGDSAMYLCASSLRDRGEKLFFGSGTQLSVL.